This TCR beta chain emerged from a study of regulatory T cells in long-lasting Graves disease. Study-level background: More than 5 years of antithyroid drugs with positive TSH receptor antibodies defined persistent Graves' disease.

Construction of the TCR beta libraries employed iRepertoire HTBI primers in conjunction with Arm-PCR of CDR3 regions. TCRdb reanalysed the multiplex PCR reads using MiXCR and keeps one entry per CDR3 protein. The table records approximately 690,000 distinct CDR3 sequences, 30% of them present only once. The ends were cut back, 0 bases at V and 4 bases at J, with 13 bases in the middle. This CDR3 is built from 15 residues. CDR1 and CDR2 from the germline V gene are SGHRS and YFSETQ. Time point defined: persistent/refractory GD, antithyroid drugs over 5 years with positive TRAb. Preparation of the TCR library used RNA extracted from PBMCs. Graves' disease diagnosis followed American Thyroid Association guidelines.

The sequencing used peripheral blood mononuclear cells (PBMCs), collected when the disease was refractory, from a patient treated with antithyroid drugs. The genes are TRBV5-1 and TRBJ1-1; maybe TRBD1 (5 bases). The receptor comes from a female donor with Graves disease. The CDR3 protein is CASSLVGRVGTEAFF. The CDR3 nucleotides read TGCGCCAGCAGCTTGGTTGGCAGGGTGGGCACTGAAGCTTTCTTT.